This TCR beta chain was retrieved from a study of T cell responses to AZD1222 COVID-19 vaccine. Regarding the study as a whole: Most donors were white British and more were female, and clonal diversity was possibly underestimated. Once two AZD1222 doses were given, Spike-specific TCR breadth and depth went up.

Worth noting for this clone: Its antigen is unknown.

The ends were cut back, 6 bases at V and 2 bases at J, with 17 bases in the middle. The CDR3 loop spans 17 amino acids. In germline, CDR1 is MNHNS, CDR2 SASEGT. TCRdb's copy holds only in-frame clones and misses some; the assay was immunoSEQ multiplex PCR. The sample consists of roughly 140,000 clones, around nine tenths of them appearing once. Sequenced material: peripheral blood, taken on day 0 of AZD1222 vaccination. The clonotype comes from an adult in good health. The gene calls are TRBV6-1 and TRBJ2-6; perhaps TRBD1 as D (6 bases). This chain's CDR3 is CASREQGTGPGANVLTF. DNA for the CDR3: TGTGCCAGCAGGGAACAGGGAACTGGGCCTGGGGCCAACGTCCTGACTTTC.